This T cell receptor beta chain stems from a study of blood T cell repertoires in COVID-19. For the study at large: Material from acute and convalescent COVID-19 was sourced from the United States, Italy and Spain. In each case, the material was cDNA or gDNA derived from T cells, B-cell-depleted T cells, or PBMCs.

CDR1 and CDR2 from the germline V gene are MNHEY and SMNVEV (reference sequence). This CDR3 is built from 13 residues. V was cut by 0 bases and J by 4 bases, with 4 bases left in between. Per the authors' pipeline: Estimation of nucleated cell counts relied on the amplification of reference gene primers. Profiled with immunoSEQ multiplex PCR; TCRdb holds only in-frame clones, not every one. D and trimming were read from the DNA, whereas the V and J calls and clone size are those reported in that table. Found here are more than 95,000 clones, approximately 90% of them singletons; the top ten hold approximately 1.1%.

This TCR came from a woman of 80 years or more with acute or convalescent COVID-19. What was sequenced was peripheral blood. This chain links TRBV27 with TRBJ1-5; no firm D call. Here the CDR3 reads CASSLSRNQPQHF. The CDR3 nucleotides are TGTGCCAGCAGTTTATCGAGGAATCAGCCCCAGCATTTT.